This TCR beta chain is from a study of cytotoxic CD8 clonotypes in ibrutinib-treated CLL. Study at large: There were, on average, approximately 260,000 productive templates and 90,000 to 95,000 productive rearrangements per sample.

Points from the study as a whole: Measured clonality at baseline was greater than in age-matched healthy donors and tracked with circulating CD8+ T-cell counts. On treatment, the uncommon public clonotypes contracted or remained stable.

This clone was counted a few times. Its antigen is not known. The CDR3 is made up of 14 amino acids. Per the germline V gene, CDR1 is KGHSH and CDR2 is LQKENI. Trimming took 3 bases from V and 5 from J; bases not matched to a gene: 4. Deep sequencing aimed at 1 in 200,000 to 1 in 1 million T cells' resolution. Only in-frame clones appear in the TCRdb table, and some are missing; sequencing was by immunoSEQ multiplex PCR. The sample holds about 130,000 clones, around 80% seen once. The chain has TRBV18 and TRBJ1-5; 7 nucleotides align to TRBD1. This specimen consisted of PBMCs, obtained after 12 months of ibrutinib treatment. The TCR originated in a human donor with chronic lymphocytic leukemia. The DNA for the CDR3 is TGTGCCAGCTCACCTACAGGGGATGATCAGCCCCAGCATTTT. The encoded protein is CASSPTGDDQPQHF.